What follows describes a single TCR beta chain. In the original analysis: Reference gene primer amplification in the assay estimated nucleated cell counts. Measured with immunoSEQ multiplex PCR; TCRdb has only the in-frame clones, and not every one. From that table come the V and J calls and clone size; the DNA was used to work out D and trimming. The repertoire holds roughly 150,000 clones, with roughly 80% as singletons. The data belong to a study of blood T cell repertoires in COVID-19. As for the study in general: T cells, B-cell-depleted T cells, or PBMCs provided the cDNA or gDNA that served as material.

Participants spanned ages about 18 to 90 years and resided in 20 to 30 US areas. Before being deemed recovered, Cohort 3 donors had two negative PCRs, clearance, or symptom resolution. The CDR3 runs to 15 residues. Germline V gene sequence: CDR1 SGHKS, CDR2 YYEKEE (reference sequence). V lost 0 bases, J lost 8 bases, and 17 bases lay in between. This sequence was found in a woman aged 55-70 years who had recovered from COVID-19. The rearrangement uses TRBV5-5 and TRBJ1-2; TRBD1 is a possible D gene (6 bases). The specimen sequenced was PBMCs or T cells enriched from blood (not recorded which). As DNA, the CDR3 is TGTGCCAGCAGCTTGGAGCCCACAGGGATTAGAGGCTACACCTTC. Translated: CASSLEPTGIRGYTF.